This TCR gamma chain was retrieved from a study of γδ T cells in repeated Plasmodium falciparum infection. Points from the study as a whole: Waves of new clonotype selection appeared after repeated controlled infections in Vdelta2-negative, largely Vdelta1+, gammadelta T cells.

This clone was picked up many times. Antigen: not known. Bulk repertoires came from Vgamma9/Vdelta2+ or Vdelta2-negative gammadelta T cells flow-sorted from PBMC. TRG and TRD sequences were obtained from every sorted gammadelta sample. TCRdb used CATT to re-call clones from the multiplex PCR reads. Of roughly 32,000 gamma-chain clones listed, more than 1.4% are singletons. In germline, CDR1 is EGSTGY, CDR2 YDSYTSSV. This CDR3 spans 12 amino acids. Trimming took 5 bases from V and 7 from J; bases not matched to a gene: 8. V and J are TRGV4 and TRGJ1 or TRGJ2. The sample consisted of gamma-delta T cells from blood. The sequence derives from a pool of human donors (malaria-infected and uninfected, not separated). The CDR3 DNA reads TGTGCCACCTGGGGAGCAGGATATAAGAAACTCTTT. It specifies CATWGAGYKKLF.